What follows are 19 T cell receptor beta chains derived from one specimen sequenced in a study of cytomegalovirus exposure and HLA in healthy donors. The method was immunoSEQ multiplex PCR; TCRdb's version includes in-frame clones alone and lacks a portion of them. This sample has about 150,000 clones; around four fifths occur once, and the top ten carry 25% to 30%. The sample consisted of PBMCs. All receptors come from a man aged 25-45 years in good health and CMV-seropositive.

The J gene is TRBJ1-1, the V gene TRBV18; no clear D. With 3 bases removed from V and 1 base from J, the gap between germline ends came to 9 bases. The CDR3 is 14 residues long. Germline CDR1 reads KGHSH; CDR2 reads LQKENI. The CDR3 reads CASSPEGKNTEAFF. Written as DNA, the CDR3 is TGTGCCAGCTCACCGGAGGGCAAGAACACTGAAGCTTTCTTT.

The count of this clone is one. The chain couples TRBV27 to TRBJ2-3; TRBD2 agrees at 8 bases. The CDR3 is 16 residues long. The ends lost 4 bases at V and 3 bases at J; junction bases unmatched: 9. Germline V gene sequence: CDR1 MNHEY, CDR2 SMNVEV (reference sequence). CDR3 sequence reads: CASSSLAGRNTDTQYF. Here the CDR3 DNA reads TGTGCCAGCAGTTCCTTAGCGGGGAGGAATACAGATACGCAGTATTTT.

The rearrangement joins TRBV13 to TRBJ1-1, with 10 bases aligning to TRBD1. The CDR3 covers 14 residues. Unmatched junction bases numbered 2, after V lost 6 bases and J lost 1 base. Germline V lookup: CDR1 PRHDT, CDR2 FYEKMQ (reference sequence). The CDR3 DNA sequence: TGTGCCAGCAGAGGGACAGGGGAGAACACTGAAGCTTTCTTT. It codes for CASRGTGENTEAFF.

This rearrangement joins TRBV7-9 to TRBJ2-1, with D tentatively TRBD2 (6 bases). Trimming left V 9 bases short and J 4 bases short, with 13 bases between. Germline V gene sequence: CDR1 SEHNR, CDR2 FQNEAQ (reference sequence). CDR3 length: 13 amino acids. For the CDR3, the DNA is TGTGCCAGTCACCGGGACTCTTACAATGAGCAGTTCTTC. Translated: CASHRDSYNEQFF.

This clone was recorded only once. V usage is TRBV5-1 and J usage is TRBJ2-7, with 9 nucleotides matching TRBD2. Germline CDR1 SGHRS, CDR2 YFSETQ. The V segment lost 1 base and the J segment 3 bases; nucleotides outside the gene matches: 11. The CDR3 totals 17 residues. Here the CDR3 DNA reads TGCGCCAGCAGCTTGCAGGCGGGAGGGCCGAAGTTCTACGAGCAGTACTTC. This sequence encodes CASSLQAGGPKFYEQYF.

The chain couples TRBV6-6 to TRBJ2-1, with a weak D call TRBD1 (6 bases). Germline loops: CDR1 MNHNY, CDR2 SVGAGI (reference sequence). V was trimmed by 2 bases and J by 5 bases, leaving 13 bases between them. The CDR3 runs to 15 residues. CDR3 nucleotides: TGTGCCAGCAGTTACCCACAGGGTGATCACAATGAGCAGTTCTTC. Amino acids: CASSYPQGDHNEQFF.

The chain uses TRBV5-5 and TRBJ1-1, with TRBD1 matching 7 bases. Per the germline V gene, CDR1 is SGHKS and CDR2 is YYEKEE (reference sequence). V lost 3 bases to trimming and J lost 6 bases; unmatched junction nucleotides: 2. CDR3 size: 12 residues. CDR3 in DNA: TGTGCCAGCAGCTGGACAGGCGCTGAAGCTTTCTTT. The encoded protein is CASSWTGAEAFF.

The chain recombines TRBV7-2 with TRBJ1-1; 9 nucleotides line up with TRBD1. Germline V gives CDR1 SGHTA, CDR2 FQGNSA. The CDR3 is 14 residues long. Unmatched junction bases numbered 9, after V lost 1 base and J lost 12 bases. The CDR3 DNA reads TGTGCCAGCAGCTTAGGCGTAACGGGACAGGGAACTTTCTTT. It translates to CASSLGVTGQGTFF.

J is TRBJ2-5 and V is TRBV6-5, with 8 bases identical to TRBD1. This CDR3 has 16 amino acids. The junction had 12 bases not matched to a gene; V was cut back by 4 bases and J by 5 bases. Germline CDR1 is MNHEY and CDR2 is SVGAGI. The CDR3: CASSSGQGHPWETQYF. CDR3 DNA sequence: TGTGCCAGCAGTTCAGGACAGGGTCATCCTTGGGAGACCCAGTACTTC.

This chain connects TRBV6-5 to TRBJ2-5; 8 bases match TRBD1. CDR1 is MNHEY, CDR2 SVGAGI, per germline. V shed 7 bases and J 0 bases; nucleotides not matched to a gene: 7. The CDR3 totals 15 residues. CDR3 region: CASNDRGPYQETQYF. CDR3 nucleotide sequence: TGTGCCAGCAATGACAGGGGACCCTACCAAGAGACCCAGTACTTC.

In DNA, the CDR3 is TGTGCCAGCAGCACAGGGAGGGCCTACAATGAGCAGTTCTTC. This translates into CASSTGRAYNEQFF. The V and J genes are TRBV25-1 and TRBJ2-1; TRBD2 might be the D (7 bases). V lost 6 bases and J 2 bases, leaving 11 bases between the germline ends. The CDR3 contains 14 residues. Germline assignment: CDR1 MGHDK and CDR2 SYGVNS.

In this sample, this clone turned up a few times. The chain is built from TRBV19 and TRBJ2-1; TRBD2 is a possible D gene (5 bases). Germline values: CDR1 LNHDA, CDR2 SQIVND (reference sequence). Trimming stripped 1 base from V and 15 bases from J, with 16 bases between. This CDR3 has 13 residues. CDR3 sequence (DNA): TGTGCCAGTAGTATAGTCGCGGGTGCGGTAGCGTTCTTC. Translated, it gives CASSIVAGAVAFF.

As regards this clone: Relative to the germline gene, one junction end is altered; a read error may explain this. The chain is built from TRBV6-1 and TRBJ1-3, with D unclear. This CDR3 contains 11 residues. Germline CDR1 reads MNHNS; CDR2 reads SASEGT. The CDR3 reads CASSEGTSPFF. For the CDR3, the DNA is TGTGCCAGCAGTGAAGGAACTTCACCCTTTTTT.

The chain has TRBV6-6 and TRBJ2-7, with 9 nucleotides matching TRBD1. The CDR3 runs to 15 residues. The germline V gene has CDR1 MNHNY and CDR2 SVGAGI (reference sequence). Unmatched junction bases numbered 12, after V lost 7 bases and J lost 5 bases. CDR3: CASNQLGTGNDEQYF. The CDR3 DNA follows: TGTGCCAGCAACCAATTAGGGACAGGGAATGACGAGCAGTACTTC.

The J gene is TRBJ1-4, the V gene TRBV7-9, with TRBD1 as a possible D gene (5 bases). Germline V CDR1 and CDR2: SEHNR, FQNEAQ (reference sequence). CDR3 size: 14 residues. The V end was cut by 5 bases, the J end by 5 bases, with 12 bases between. The CDR3 DNA follows: TGTGCCAGCAGCCTCCTTGGGGCAAATGAAAAACTGTTTTTT. It codes for CASSLLGANEKLFF.

This clone was counted a few times. V usage is TRBV5-1 and J usage is TRBJ2-7; 8 nucleotides align to TRBD1. Germline V gives CDR1 SGHRS, CDR2 YFSETQ. This CDR3 has 13 residues. The ends lost 9 bases at V and 7 bases at J; junction bases unmatched: 12. The CDR3, as DNA: TGCGCCACTAGGGGACAGGAATTGAGTGAGCAGTACTTC. The encoded protein is CATRGQELSEQYF.

The gene calls are TRBV9 and TRBJ2-3; 11 bases map to TRBD2. The CDR3 length is 19 residues. The V gene's germline CDR1 is SGDLS and CDR2 YYNGEE. The V segment lost 0 bases and the J segment 1 base; nucleotides outside the gene matches: 10. In DNA, the CDR3 is TGTGCCAGCAGCGTAGCCCCGGGACTAGCGGTGAAGGGCACAGATACGCAGTATTTT. It yields the protein CASSVAPGLAVKGTDTQYF.

The chain couples TRBV7-7 to TRBJ2-1; 9 bases align to TRBD2. Trimming at V came to 4 bases and at J to 3 bases, leaving 7 bases not matched to a gene. This CDR3 contains 16 residues. Germline V CDR1 and CDR2: SSHAT, FNYEAQ (reference sequence). The CDR3 DNA is TGTGCCAGCAGCTCAACACTAGCGGGCCTCTACAATGAGCAGTTCTTC. Translation gives CASSSTLAGLYNEQFF. Full variable domain (remainder filled in from reference TRBV7-7 and TRBJ2-1): GAGVSQSPRYKVTKRGQDVTLRCDPISSHATLYWYQQALGQGPEFLTYFNYEAQPDKSGLPSDRFSAERPEGSISTLTIQRTEQRDSAMYRCASSSTLAGLYNEQFFGPGTRLTVL.

The chain combines TRBV25-1 with TRBJ1-1, with D maybe TRBD1 (5 bases). V was shortened by 3 bases and J by 1 base, with 9 bases between the two germline ends. Germline V gene data show CDR1 as MGHDK and CDR2 as SYGVNS. There are 14 residues in the CDR3. CDR3 loop: CASSDRDSNTEAFF. For the CDR3, the DNA is TGTGCCAGCAGTGACCGGGACTCGAACACTGAAGCTTTCTTT. Drawing the rest from reference TRBV25-1 and TRBJ1-1, the complete variable domain is EADIYQTPRYLVIGTGKKITLECSQTMGHDKMYWYQQDPGMELHLIHYSYGVNSTEKGDLSSESTVSRIRTEHFPLTLESARPSHTSQYLCASSDRDSNTEAFFGQGTRLTVV.